Sequencing of this T cell receptor beta chain was carried out in a study of T cell responses to AZD1222 COVID-19 vaccine. Notes on this clone: The antigen remains undetermined.

Study observations and caveats: Nearly half of unique spike-specific TCRs reportedly avoided B.1.351 and B.1.1.7 mutated regions. The donor cohort was predominantly white British with a female majority, and clonal diversity may have been underestimated.

Trimming pared 0 bases from V and 0 bases from J, leaving 5 bases between. This CDR3 spans 15 amino acids. Looked up from germline, CDR1 is LGHDT and CDR2 is YNNKEL (reference sequence). Clones were sequenced by immunoSEQ multiplex PCR, and TCRdb holds only the in-frame ones, with some missing. The sample has approximately 98,000 clones, approximately 86% seen once. The source is an adult in good health. Specimen: peripheral blood, collected on day 0 of AZD1222 vaccination. This rearrangement joins TRBV3-1 (or the pseudogene TRBV3-2) to TRBJ1-4; D is unresolved. The CDR3 reads CASSQDATTNEKLFF. In nucleotides, the CDR3 is TGTGCCAGCAGCCAAGACGCAACAACTAATGAAAAACTGTTTTTT.